The rows below give T cell receptor beta chains drawn from one sample of a study of cytomegalovirus exposure and HLA in healthy donors. Libraries were prepared by immunoSEQ multiplex PCR; TCRdb keeps only in-frame clonotypes and omits some of them. This table has some 110,000 clones, roughly 80% appearing once. What was sequenced was PBMCs. These receptor sequences come from a man aged 25 to 45 in good health and CMV-seronegative. The CDR3 runs from the conserved cysteine through the conserved F or W. Fields, in order: J gene, D gene, V gene, clone size, CDR3 protein, CDR3 DNA. D genes are given only for firm matches. Expanded clones get a size class; other rows say once, few or many, or leave the size out.

J: TRBJ2-7; D: TRBD1; V: TRBV29-1; size: -; CDR3: CSVVTGTYEQYF; DNA: TGCAGCGTTGTGACAGGGACCTACGAGCAGTACTTC
J: TRBJ1-4; D: -; V: TRBV7-9; size: -; CDR3: CASSPLGNEKLFF; DNA: TGTGCCAGCAGTCCTCTGGGCAATGAAAAACTGTTTTTT
J: TRBJ1-5; D: -; V: TRBV7-8; size: -; CDR3: CASSNGTFSNQPQHF; DNA: TGTGCCAGCAGCAACGGGACTTTTAGCAATCAGCCCCAGCATTTT
J: TRBJ2-7; D: TRBD2; V: TRBV11-3; size: -; CDR3: CASSSGTSGYYEQYF; DNA: TGTGCCAGCAGCTCCGGGACTAGCGGGTACTACGAGCAGTACTTC
J: TRBJ2-7; D: TRBD1; V: TRBV28; size: -; CDR3: CASSPRDRGWNEQYF; DNA: TGTGCCAGCAGCCCGCGGGACAGGGGATGGAACGAGCAGTACTTC
J: TRBJ1-2; D: TRBD1; V: TRBV5-4; size: -; CDR3: CASSPRGTAGNYGYTF; DNA: TGTGCCAGCAGCCCCCGGGGGACAGCCGGTAACTATGGCTACACCTTC
J: TRBJ1-2; D: TRBD1; V: TRBV6-6; size: -; CDR3: CASSRQGFYGYTF; DNA: TGTGCCAGCAGCCGACAGGGCTTCTATGGCTACACCTTC
J: TRBJ2-5; D: -; V: TRBV7-2; size: -; CDR3: CASSLNEETQYF; DNA: TGTGCCAGCAGCTTAAATGAGGAGACCCAGTACTTC
J: TRBJ1-3; D: -; V: TRBV28; size: -; CDR3: CASSTIRGWTGNTIYF; DNA: TGTGCCAGCAGTACCATCCGGGGATGGACTGGAAACACCATATATTTT
J: TRBJ1-2; D: -; V: TRBV28; size: -; CDR3: CASSFHQSGGYGYTF; DNA: TGTGCCAGCAGTTTCCATCAATCAGGAGGCTATGGCTACACCTTC
J: TRBJ2-3; D: TRBD2; V: TRBV28; size: -; CDR3: CASSLPRTSGGGRNTQYF; DNA: TGTGCCAGCAGTTTGCCTCGGACTAGCGGGGGGGGGAGAAATACGCAGTATTTT
J: TRBJ1-1; D: -; V: TRBV30; size: -; CDR3: CAWATGANTEAFF; DNA: TGTGCCTGGGCCACTGGGGCGAACACTGAAGCTTTCTTT
J: TRBJ2-1; D: TRBD2; V: TRBV15; size: -; CDR3: CATSRTSGNYNEQFF; DNA: TGTGCCACCAGCAGGACTAGCGGGAACTACAATGAGCAGTTCTTC
J: TRBJ2-2; D: -; V: TRBV2; size: -; CDR3: CASQGDTLANTGELFF; DNA: TGTGCCAGTCAAGGGGACACGCTTGCGAACACCGGGGAGCTGTTTTTT
J: TRBJ2-5; D: TRBD1; V: TRBV9; size: -; CDR3: CASNRAGTGGAETQYF; DNA: TGTGCCAGCAATCGAGCTGGGACAGGGGGCGCGGAGACCCAGTACTTC
J: TRBJ2-3; D: TRBD2; V: TRBV7-6; size: -; CDR3: CASSPTSGGAGDTQYF; DNA: TGTGCCAGCAGCCCTACGAGCGGGGGTGCCGGAGATACGCAGTATTTT
J: TRBJ2-7; D: -; V: TRBV7-8; size: -; CDR3: CASSRIPIYRDTLYEQYF; DNA: TGTGCCAGCAGCCGAATCCCCATCTACCGGGACACACTCTACGAGCAGTACTTC
J: TRBJ2-1; D: TRBD1; V: TRBV19; size: -; CDR3: CASSTLGQGGSYNEQFF; DNA: TGTGCCAGTAGTACCCTCGGACAGGGTGGCTCCTACAATGAGCAGTTCTTC
J: TRBJ1-5; D: TRBD1; V: TRBV5-3; size: -; CDR3: CARSSPTQGATGNQPQHF; DNA: TGTGCCAGAAGCTCCCCAACTCAGGGGGCAACGGGCAATCAGCCCCAGCATTTT
J: TRBJ1-6; D: -; V: TRBV28; size: -; CDR3: CASILGGGLINNSPLHF; DNA: TGTGCCAGCATTCTCGGGGGGGGCCTTATTAATAATTCACCCCTCCACTTT
J: TRBJ1-5; D: TRBD1; V: TRBV27; size: -; CDR3: CASSFRAPQGARQPQHF; DNA: TGTGCCAGCAGTTTTAGGGCCCCCCAGGGGGCACGACAGCCCCAGCATTTT
J: TRBJ2-1; D: TRBD1; V: TRBV27; size: -; CDR3: CASSFSRTGVYNEQFF; DNA: TGTGCCAGCAGTTTTAGCAGGACAGGGGTTTACAATGAGCAGTTCTTC
J: TRBJ2-2; D: TRBD1; V: TRBV6-1; size: -; CDR3: CASSEASSTGGTGELFF; DNA: TGTGCCAGCAGTGAAGCGAGTTCTACAGGGGGCACCGGGGAGCTGTTTTTT
J: TRBJ2-3; D: TRBD2; V: TRBV28; size: -; CDR3: CASSFPQGLAGTDTQYF; DNA: TGTGCCAGCAGTTTCCCCCAGGGACTAGCCGGCACAGATACGCAGTATTTT
J: TRBJ2-4; D: TRBD1; V: TRBV7-9; size: -; CDR3: CASSSSDRGNIQYF; DNA: TGTGCCAGCAGCTCGTCGGACAGGGGAAACATTCAGTACTTC
J: TRBJ2-7; D: -; V: TRBV7-2; size: -; CDR3: CASSVSPGYEQYF; DNA: TGTGCCAGCAGCGTTAGTCCCGGCTACGAGCAGTACTTC
J: TRBJ2-1; D: -; V: TRBV10-2; size: -; CDR3: CASGSGYYNEQFF; DNA: TGCGCCAGCGGGTCGGGGTACTACAATGAGCAGTTCTTC
J: TRBJ1-2; D: TRBD1; V: TRBV29-1; size: once; CDR3: CSASGQGRGGYTF; DNA: TGCAGCGCCTCGGGACAGGGGCGGGGAGGCTACACCTTC
J: TRBJ1-6; D: -; V: TRBV27; size: -; CDR3: CASSLWAGENYNSPLHF; DNA: TGTGCCAGCAGTTTATGGGCAGGGGAAAACTATAATTCACCCCTCCACTTT
J: TRBJ2-7; D: -; V: TRBV7-2; size: -; CDR3: CASSPRYYSYEQYF; DNA: TGTGCCAGCAGCCCCCGTTACTACTCCTACGAGCAGTACTTC
J: TRBJ2-7; D: TRBD1; V: TRBV6-1; size: -; CDR3: CASSEAQGTGVAYEQYF; DNA: TGTGCCAGCAGTGAAGCGCAGGGGACAGGGGTTGCCTACGAGCAGTACTTC